Many counts were recorded for the clone carrying this T cell receptor beta chain. What it binds is not known. The entry originates in a study of response to subunit inactivated influenza vaccine. Overall study findings and caveats: Each seasonal influenza vaccination, the authors suggested, recruits few new T cells.

TCRdb fed the RT-PCR reads into MiXCR, producing one record per CDR3 protein. The sample holds under 500,000 distinct CDR3 sequences, 9.5% to 12% seen once. The receptor's source is a man aged 45 to 65 who received an inactivated influenza vaccine. The specimen was PBMCs from blood, collected roughly 47 days after vaccination.

The CDR3: CASSLQGSSGNTIYF. DNA for the CDR3: TGTGCCAGCAGTTTACAAGGCAGCTCTGGAAACACCATATATTTT. J is TRBJ1-3 and V is TRBV12-3 or TRBV12-4; D uncertain. CDR3 size: 15 residues. Trimming removed 2 bases from V and 0 bases from J, with 8 bases in between.